This T cell receptor beta chain was retrieved from a study of cytomegalovirus exposure and HLA in healthy donors. Points from the study as a whole: Being productive about 90% or about 30% of the time was typical of most TCR beta V segments in an earlier analysis. Later analysis identified several of the most significant clusters that appeared linked to common viral pathogens.

A remark on this clone: The target antigen is unknown.

PCR employed 60 Vbeta and 13 Jbeta primers. Assay used: immunoSEQ multiplex PCR; TCRdb lists only in-frame clones, some missing. The data show fewer than 150,000 clones, with 80% seen just once and approximately 7% held by the top ten. With 5 bases clipped from V and 1 base from J, the junction kept 4 bases outside the gene matches. Per germline, CDR1 LNHDA and CDR2 SQIVND (reference sequence). The length of the CDR3 is 16 residues. Whereas donors were nominally healthy upon sampling, unrecorded immune exposures were probable. Input material: PBMCs. This receptor was identified in a man in his forties in good health and CMV-seropositive. The chain employs TRBV19 and TRBJ2-2; 10 bases match TRBD2. The DNA of the CDR3 is TGTGCCAGTAGTCTTCTAGCGGGGGTGAACACCGGGGAGCTGTTTTTT. Protein product: CASSLLAGVNTGELFF. The full variable domain, its missing parts supplied by reference TRBV19 and TRBJ2-2, is DGGITQSPKYLFRKEGQNVTLSCEQNLNHDAMYWYRQDPGQGLRLIYYSQIVNDFQKGDIAEGYSVSREKKESFPLTVTSAQKNPTAFYLCASSLLAGVNTGELFFGEGSRLTVL.